This T cell receptor beta chain was sequenced during a study of PD-1 blockade in classical Hodgkin lymphoma. The method was immunoSEQ multiplex PCR; TCRdb's version includes in-frame clones alone and lacks a portion of them. The sample lists roughly 4,000 clones; about four fifths were seen once. Following autologous stem cell transplantation, relapse occurred in every patient, and exposure to brentuximab vedotin varied. Study-wide findings and caveats: There remain no defined causes for the repertoire differences, which possibly reflect disease activity or prior therapy. Newly diagnosed patients were said to have less baseline TCR diversity than healthy donors did.

This CDR3 has 14 amino acids. Germline-derived CDR1 and CDR2 are MDHEN and SYDVKM. The V end was cut by 3 bases, the J end by 11 bases, with 19 bases between. Only one count was recorded for this clone. What it recognizes is unknown. The sequenced sample was peripheral blood mononuclear cells (PBMCs), obtained at baseline. The V and J genes are TRBV28 and TRBJ1-1; no firm D call. This receptor was obtained from a human donor with classical Hodgkin lymphoma. CDR3 residues: CASSLDSRGVGAFF. CDR3 in DNA: TGTGCCAGCAGTTTGGATTCTCGGGGAGTAGGGGCTTTCTTT.